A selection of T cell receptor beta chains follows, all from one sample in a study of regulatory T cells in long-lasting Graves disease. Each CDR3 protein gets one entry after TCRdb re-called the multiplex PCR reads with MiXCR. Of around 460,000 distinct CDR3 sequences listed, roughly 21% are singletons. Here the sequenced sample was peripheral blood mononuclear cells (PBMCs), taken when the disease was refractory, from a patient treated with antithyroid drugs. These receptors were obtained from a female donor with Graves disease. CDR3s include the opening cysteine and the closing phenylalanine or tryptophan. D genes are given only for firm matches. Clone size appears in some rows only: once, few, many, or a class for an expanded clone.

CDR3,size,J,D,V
CSAHTGGAHQPQHF,many,TRBJ1-5,TRBD1,TRBV20-1
CASSQEVNTEAFF,-,TRBJ1-1,-,TRBV3-1
CASSVSRLGSYEQYF,many,TRBJ2-7,-,TRBV6-1
CASSQDASRRGETQYF,many,TRBJ2-5,-,TRBV3-1
CASSFEGVIYEQYF,many,TRBJ2-7,-,TRBV12-3/TRBV12-4
CASSSEIVVVGRQGGGYTF,-,TRBJ1-2,-,TRBV5-5
CASSPSDRTRGTEAFF,many,TRBJ1-1,-,TRBV7-3
CASSLRRGATGELFF,-,TRBJ2-2,-,TRBV28
CASSLDVGSGYEQYF,once,TRBJ2-7,-,TRBV5-4
CASSRPVDRGFHEQYF,-,TRBJ2-7,TRBD1,TRBV5-6
CASSRGLLPYEQYF,-,TRBJ2-7,-,TRBV4-3
CASSPMTGHWNTEAFF,many,TRBJ1-1,-,TRBV7-2
CASSLFSRNQPQHF,-,TRBJ1-5,-,TRBV5-6
CASSQWDSYQPQHF,few,TRBJ1-5,TRBD1,TRBV2
CASSPTLGTSGTSSYNEQFF,few,TRBJ2-1,TRBD2,TRBV7-8
CASRRGLGYEQYF,-,TRBJ2-7,-,TRBV27
CASSLGGLLIAKNIQYF,-,TRBJ2-4,-,TRBV7-9
CASSLLVGGSYTF,many,TRBJ1-2,-,TRBV12-3/TRBV12-4
CAWFLGGQLFF,-,TRBJ1-4,-,TRBV30
CASSEGLWGLAGETQYF,many,TRBJ2-5,TRBD2,TRBV2
CSARSGVTYEQYF,-,TRBJ2-7,TRBD2,TRBV20-1
CASSLGGGYINTEAFF,many,TRBJ1-1,-,TRBV28
CASSVTPYEQYF,many,TRBJ2-7,-,TRBV11-2
CASSPTEVLVTGELFF,-,TRBJ2-2,-,TRBV7-6
CSVDIGGTEETQYF,-,TRBJ2-5,-,TRBV29-1
CASSQGGPGELFF,few,TRBJ2-2,-,TRBV3-1
CASSLTRGSNEQYF,many,TRBJ2-7,-,TRBV7-9
CASSTPRQGDNSPLHF,many,TRBJ1-6,TRBD1,TRBV28
CASSRGQYEQYF,many,TRBJ2-7,-,TRBV12-3/TRBV12-4
CSAAQAGGQETQYF,many,TRBJ2-5,-,TRBV20-1
CASNGGQNYGYTF,few,TRBJ1-2,TRBD1,TRBV5-6
CASSEAGAEQYF,many,TRBJ2-7,-,TRBV7-9
CSVKQALHTEAFF,many,TRBJ1-1,-,TRBV29-1
CSARDRSGGSLYEQYF,-,TRBJ2-7,TRBD1,TRBV20-1
CASQGYSYEQYF,many,TRBJ2-7,-,TRBV28
CASSPPASTYEQYF,many,TRBJ2-7,-,TRBV7-9
CASSSGQVNEKLFF,few,TRBJ1-4,-,TRBV7-2
CASSPTGHSYNSPLHF,few,TRBJ1-6,-,TRBV13
CASTPAVGSPLHF,few,TRBJ1-6,-,TRBV7-2
CGKQGAIFEQYF,-,TRBJ2-7,TRBD1,TRBV7-9
CASSLAGGSSGNTIYF,few,TRBJ1-3,TRBD1,TRBV12-3/TRBV12-4
CASSLTGGLIYGYTF,few,TRBJ1-2,TRBD1,TRBV14
CASSLAPASYEQYF,many,TRBJ2-7,-,TRBV7-6
CATTGQGEQYF,-,TRBJ2-7,TRBD1,TRBV28
CASSYSISGGAGTEAFF,many,TRBJ1-1,TRBD1,TRBV6-5
CASSNPGQGGGYTF,many,TRBJ1-2,TRBD1,TRBV28
CASSLPWGQGGNTEAFF,few,TRBJ1-1,-,TRBV5-1
CASSRSLSYNEQFF,-,TRBJ2-1,-,TRBV7-3
CASSLRPRTGGEGYTF,many,TRBJ1-2,TRBD1,TRBV12-3/TRBV12-4
CASSIVSGGRTPEAFF,-,TRBJ1-1,-,TRBV19
CASSAGTGQAKNIQYF,many,TRBJ2-4,TRBD1,TRBV7-9
CASSLLAGVEQYF,many,TRBJ2-7,TRBD2,TRBV12-3/TRBV12-4
CSARDPGGGIRDGYTF,few,TRBJ1-2,-,TRBV20-1
CASSMVGQPHQPQHF,-,TRBJ1-5,-,TRBV5-8
CASSHAYEQYF,many,TRBJ2-7,-,TRBV14
CSVVVGPYEQYF,many,TRBJ2-7,-,TRBV29-1
CASRPGDSGANVPTF,-,TRBJ2-6,-,TRBV6-1